The 27 T cell receptor beta chains in this list originate from one sample, sequenced in a study of shared clonotypes between healthy human individuals. The data were produced by immunoSEQ multiplex PCR, yet TCRdb's version contains in-frame clones alone and is incomplete. The sample holds around 580,000 clones, roughly 98% seen once. Positive CCR7 selection of CD45RO-negative cells yielded the naive CD8 cells, and terminally differentiated effector memory CD45RA+ cells were excluded. The material sequenced was naive CD8+ T cells sorted from blood. The receptors shown here come from a man younger than 40 in good health.

V is TRBV7-8 and J is TRBJ2-4, with D possibly being TRBD1 (6 bases). CDR1 is SGHVS and CDR2 is FQNEAQ in the germline V gene. The CDR3 runs 16 residues. V gave up 1 base and J gave up 0 bases, with 10 bases separating them. The CDR3 sequence: CASSLGTVIAKNIQYF. In DNA, the CDR3 is TGTGCCAGCAGCTTAGGGACAGTCATAGCCAAAAACATTCAGTACTTC.

This clone was picked up a small number of times. This chain joins TRBV6-6 and TRBJ1-2; D call uncertain. Germline V gene lookup returns CDR1 MNHNY and CDR2 SVGAGI (reference sequence). This CDR3 contains 13 residues. The germline V and J ends were trimmed by 2 bases and 4 bases, with 8 bases remaining between them. CDR3 loop: CASSYKGGYGYTF. In DNA form, the CDR3 reads TGTGCCAGCAGTTACAAGGGTGGCTATGGCTACACCTTC.

This chain connects TRBV29-1 to TRBJ2-5; either TRBD1 or TRBD2 may supply D (5 bases each). V lost 7 bases to trimming and J lost 1 base, with 16 bases between them. Germline CDR1 SQVTM, CDR2 ANQGSEA. The CDR3 spans 14 residues. CDR3 protein: CSAGRAGSQETQYF. CDR3 DNA: TGCAGCGCGGGACGGGCGGGTAGCCAAGAGACCCAGTACTTC.

The chain is built from TRBV5-1 and TRBJ2-1; 7 bases are a match to TRBD2. V shed 3 bases and J 1 base; nucleotides not matched to a gene: 13. This CDR3 comprises 18 residues. The germline V gene encodes CDR1 SGHRS and CDR2 YFSETQ. CDR3 amino acids: CASSWNALAEESYNEQFF. CDR3 in DNA: TGCGCCAGCAGCTGGAACGCCCTAGCGGAGGAGTCCTACAATGAGCAGTTCTTC. Full variable domain (outside the CDR3, taken from reference TRBV5-1 and TRBJ2-1): KAGVTQTPRYLIKTRGQQVTLSCSPISGHRSVSWYQQTPGQGLQFLFEYFSETQRNKGNFPGRFSGRQFSNSRSEMNVSTLELGDSALYLCASSWNALAEESYNEQFFGPGTRLTVL.

The chain combines TRBV19 with TRBJ2-7; 9 bases are a match to TRBD2. The CDR3 consists of 14 residues. Trimming removed 4 bases from V and 6 bases from J; junction bases left unmatched: 7. CDR1 and CDR2 (germline): LNHDA, SQIVND (reference sequence). Written as DNA, the CDR3 is TGTGCCAGTAGTACGACTAGCGGAGTGGGCGAGCAGTACTTC. Its protein is CASSTTSGVGEQYF.

This clone was found once. The V call is TRBV6-5, the J call TRBJ2-7; D gene uncertain. Germline CDR1 is MNHEY and CDR2 is SVGAGI. Trimming pared 8 bases from V and 2 bases from J, leaving 7 bases between. This CDR3 is built from 11 residues. CDR3 amino acids: CASGPPYEQYF. The CDR3 nucleotides are TGTGCCAGCGGTCCCCCCTACGAGCAGTACTTC.

J is TRBJ2-7 and V is TRBV7-9, with D possibly called TRBD1 or TRBD2 (5 bases each). CDR1 is SEHNR, CDR2 FQNEAQ, per germline (reference sequence). Trimming pared 11 bases from V and 0 bases from J, leaving 11 bases between. The CDR3 runs to 12 residues. CDR3 protein: CARGRSSYEQYF. Written as DNA, the CDR3 is TGTGCCCGGGGACGGAGCTCCTACGAGCAGTACTTC.

This clone showed up just once. The chain recombines TRBV4-1 with TRBJ2-2; no definite D call. Trimming cost V 6 bases and J 0 bases, with 8 bases left between them. Germline CDR1 reads MGHRA; CDR2 reads YSYEKL. The CDR3 is 14 residues long. The CDR3 region is CASRFATNTGELFF. As DNA, the CDR3 is TGCGCCAGCAGGTTTGCGACGAACACCGGGGAGCTGTTTTTT.

CDR3 loop: CASSVPGARSSAGELFF. The DNA for the CDR3 is TGTGCCAGCAGCGTACCGGGGGCGAGGAGTTCGGCCGGGGAGCTGTTTTTT. The chain is built from TRBV9 and TRBJ2-2; D is tentatively TRBD1 or TRBD2 (6 bases each). CDR3 length equals 17 residues. Per the germline V gene, CDR1 is SGDLS and CDR2 is YYNGEE. Trimming took 1 base from V and 6 from J, leaving 19 bases between them.

The chain recombines TRBV10-1 with TRBJ2-1; D possibly corresponds to TRBD2 (6 bases). Germline V gene lookup returns CDR1 WNHNN and CDR2 SYGVQD (reference sequence). V was shortened by 0 bases and J by 4 bases, with 10 bases between the two germline ends. The CDR3 sequence is 15 residues long. Written as DNA, the CDR3 is TGCGCCAGCAGTGAGTCGGGTAGCGGATACAATGAGCAGTTCTTC. Encoded protein: CASSESGSGYNEQFF.

This chain links TRBV19 with TRBJ1-3; D call uncertain. Trimming stripped 8 bases from V and 4 bases from J, with 12 bases between. CDR1 and CDR2 from the germline V gene are LNHDA and SQIVND (reference sequence). The CDR3 sequence is 13 residues long. The CDR3 sequence: CASSQRHGNTIYF. CDR3 in DNA: TGTGCCAGTTCCCAGAGACACGGAAACACCATATATTTT.

The V and J genes are TRBV19 and TRBJ1-4; no clear D. Germline values: CDR1 LNHDA, CDR2 SQIVND (reference sequence). V lost 5 bases and J lost 0, with 7 bases in between. The CDR3 runs 14 residues. This CDR3 reads CASSGLTTNEKLFF. In nucleotides, the CDR3 is TGTGCCAGTAGTGGACTCACAACTAATGAAAAACTGTTTTTT.

The chain combines TRBV27 with TRBJ2-6; D uncertain. CDR1 MNHEY and CDR2 SMNVEV come from the germline V gene (reference sequence). There are 15 residues in the CDR3. V lost 10 bases and J 0 bases, leaving 13 bases between the germline ends. Written as DNA, the CDR3 is TGTGCCACTACCAACCGGGCCTCTGGGGCCAACGTCCTGACTTTC. Its protein product is CATTNRASGANVLTF. Based on the CDR3 plus reference TRBV27 and TRBJ2-6, the full variable domain is EAQVTQNPRYLITVTGKKLTVTCSQNMNHEYMSWYRQDPGLGLRQIYYSMNVEVTDKGDVPEGYKVSRKEKRNFPLILESPSPNQTSLYFCATTNRASGANVLTFGAGSRLTVL.

The rearrangement links TRBV23-1 to TRBJ2-7, with 13 bases aligning to TRBD2. TRBV23-1 is designated an ORF whose function remains uncertain. V lost 4 bases to trimming and J lost 3 bases; unmatched junction nucleotides: 12. This CDR3 is 18 amino acids long. CDR3 nucleotide sequence: TGCGCCAGCAGTCCTCCCGGGACTAGCGGGATTAGGGGCTACGAGCAGTACTTC. Encoded protein: CASSPPGTSGIRGYEQYF.

V usage is TRBV4-3 and J usage is TRBJ1-1; D gene unclear. The CDR3 runs to 13 residues. V shed 4 bases and J shed 0 bases, with 6 bases lying between them. Germline CDR1 is LGHNA and CDR2 is YSLEER. CDR3 residues: CASSPEMNTEAFF. CDR3 nucleotides: TGCGCCAGCAGCCCCGAAATGAACACTGAAGCTTTCTTT.

The CDR3 region has the DNA TGTGCCAGCAGCGTACCGGCAACAGCAACGGACTATGGCTACACCTTC. This translates into CASSVPATATDYGYTF. The rearrangement joins TRBV9 to TRBJ1-2; D unresolved. The V and J ends lost 1 base and 3 bases respectively, with 16 bases between them. The CDR3 runs to 16 residues. Germline V gives CDR1 SGDLS, CDR2 YYNGEE.

V is TRBV27 and J is TRBJ2-7; D is perhaps TRBD1 or TRBD2 (5 bases each). The V and J ends lost 7 bases and 2 bases respectively, with 12 bases between them. The CDR3 loop spans 13 amino acids. Germline V gene data show CDR1 as MNHEY and CDR2 as SMNVEV (reference sequence). The CDR3 sequence is CASKGPDPYEQYF. CDR3 in DNA: TGTGCCAGCAAGGGACCTGACCCCTACGAGCAGTACTTC.

The V call is TRBV27, the J call TRBJ2-6; 7 positions match TRBD1. The J segment lost 1 base and the V segment lost 5 bases, leaving 2 bases of the junction unmatched. Germline V gives CDR1 MNHEY, CDR2 SMNVEV (reference sequence). The CDR3 runs to 15 residues. CDR3 sequence reads: CASSPGGSGANVLTF. For the CDR3, the DNA is TGTGCCAGCAGTCCAGGGGGTTCTGGGGCCAACGTCCTGACTTTC.

The chain carries TRBV5-1 and TRBJ1-1; no firm D call. The V and J ends lost 1 base and 4 bases respectively, with 11 bases between them. The length of the CDR3 is 14 residues. The germline gives CDR1 SGHRS, CDR2 YFSETQ. In nucleotides, the CDR3 is TGCGCCAGCAGCTTGTCCGGGTTAGTCACTGAAGCTTTCTTT. Residues: CASSLSGLVTEAFF.

This chain links TRBV29-1 with TRBJ2-2; the D gene is possibly TRBD2 (6 bases). CDR3 length: 13 residues. V was pared by 3 bases and J by 4 bases, with 9 bases between. Germline V gene sequence: CDR1 SQVTM, CDR2 ANQGSEA. CDR3 DNA sequence: TGCAGCGTTGACTGGGGGGTCACCGGGGAGCTGTTTTTT. Translation gives CSVDWGVTGELFF.

The chain carries TRBV27 and TRBJ2-2; D not resolved. V lost 3 bases and J 7 bases, leaving 12 bases between the germline ends. Germline V gene data show CDR1 as MNHEY and CDR2 as SMNVEV (reference sequence). This CDR3 contains 14 residues. DNA for the CDR3: TGTGCCAGCAGTTTGCGACTCGGAATCGGGGAGCTGTTTTTT. Translation: CASSLRLGIGELFF.

The chain has TRBV4-1 and TRBJ2-7; 7 bases match TRBD1. This CDR3 region has 14 residues. Germline trimming cut 2 bases from V and 2 bases from J; bases unmatched to any gene: 3. The germline CDR1 and CDR2 sequences are MGHRA and YSYEKL. CDR3 nucleotides: TGCGCCAGCAGCCAATCAACAGGGGCCTACGAGCAGTACTTC. Its translation is CASSQSTGAYEQYF.

The DNA for the CDR3 is TGTGCCAGCAGCTTAGTTTCGTCGGGACAGGGTTTCTACGAGCAGTACTTC. Its protein is CASSLVSSGQGFYEQYF. The J gene is TRBJ2-7, the V gene TRBV7-8, with TRBD1 matching over 9 bases. From germline, CDR1 is SGHVS and CDR2 FQNEAQ. The CDR3 contains 17 residues. J gave up 3 bases and V 1 base, and 10 bases lay outside the gene matches. The whole variable domain, remainder taken from reference TRBV7-8 and TRBJ2-7, is GAGVSQSPRYKVAKRGQDVALRCDPISGHVSLFWYQQALGQGPEFLTYFQNEAQLDKSGLPSDRFFAERPEGSVSTLKIQRTQQEDSAVYLCASSLVSSGQGFYEQYFGPGTRLTVT.

The rearrangement joins TRBV29-1 to TRBJ2-7; the match to TRBD1 covers 7 bases. The CDR3 contains 13 residues. Trimming removed 5 bases from V and 3 bases from J; junction bases left unmatched: 7. The V gene's germline CDR1 is SQVTM and CDR2 ANQGSEA. The CDR3 here is CSVSGTEIYEQYF. CDR3 DNA: TGCAGCGTTTCCGGGACAGAGATCTACGAGCAGTACTTC.

This clone was seen once. The J gene is TRBJ1-1, the V gene TRBV5-8, with 11 bases aligning to TRBD1. The CDR3 is 14 amino acids. In germline, CDR1 is SGHTS, CDR2 YDEGEE. After removal of 5 bases from V and 6 bases from J, the junction contained 6 bases not matched to a gene. CDR3 amino acids: CASRPGQGDPEAFF. DNA for the CDR3: TGTGCCAGCAGACCGGGACAGGGGGACCCTGAAGCTTTCTTT.

The rearrangement links TRBV29-1 to TRBJ1-4; D not resolved. Germline CDR1 is SQVTM and CDR2 is ANQGSEA. The CDR3 consists of 11 residues. Trimming left V 2 bases short and J 13 bases short, with 11 bases between. The CDR3 bases are TGCAGCGTTGAAAGTAGGGAAGGACTGTTTTTT. Translation: CSVESREGLFF.

The genes are TRBV5-1 and TRBJ1-2; 10 bases align to TRBD1. Losses at the gene ends were 2 bases for V and 8 bases for J; bases not matched to a gene: 9. This CDR3 is built from 15 residues. Germline values: CDR1 SGHRS, CDR2 YFSETQ. CDR3 in amino acids: CASSLAPGQGLGYTF. CDR3 DNA: TGCGCCAGCAGCTTAGCTCCGGGACAGGGGCTCGGCTACACCTTC.